This TCR beta chain was retrieved from a study of CXCR3-negative and CXCR3-positive naive CD8 T cells. Study overall: Cumulative TRB read yield was approximately 135 million, averaging about 1.5 +/- 0.3 million per library. Overall study findings and caveats: Comparison of naive CXCR3-negative and CXCR3-positive cells revealed similar TRBV-TRBJ usage, while memory cells differed. Post-cryopreservation CXCR3 expression was partly diminished, and the bulk of assays employed fresh PBMCs. Greater hydrophobicity was found in TRB CDR3s of CXCR3-positive naive cells than of CXCR3-negative naive cells. Memory CD8+ cells showed much lower diversity, while both naive subsets displayed comparably high diversity.

Note on this clonotype: What it binds is unknown.

The CDR3 has 16 residues. CDR1 is SGHAT, CDR2 FQDESV, per germline (reference sequence). 5' RACE with UMI labels generated the TRB cDNA libraries. One entry per CDR3 protein, without DNA, is what TCRdb gives after re-calling the 5' RACE reads. This sample's table reports around 8,600 distinct CDR3 sequences. The receptor's source is a human donor in good health. Some clones in this sample may be carry-over from other donors' samples. The sample was naive CXCR3+ CD8+ T cells from blood. The subset denotes: CD45RO-CCR7+CD27+CD95- naive CD8+ T cells expressing CXCR3 (TNR3+). The V and J genes are TRBV11-1 and TRBJ1-1; no DNA is available, so the TRBD1 call from TCRdb remains unchecked. The CDR3: CASSPQQGRGNTEAFF.